The clone carrying this T cell receptor beta chain was seen only once. Antigen specificity is unknown. Per the germline V gene, CDR1 is KGHDR and CDR2 is SFDVKD. This CDR3 spans 14 amino acids. The V and J ends lost 9 bases and 1 base respectively, with 12 bases between them. Produced via immunoSEQ multiplex PCR; TCRdb's table is partial and in-frame only. The table includes around 160,000 clones, approximately 90% detected once. The data belong to a study of T cell responses to AZD1222 COVID-19 vaccine. Notes on the study in general: Donors, mostly white British, included more females; clonal diversity was possibly underestimated. Reportedly, nearly half the spike-specific TCRs target unmutated variant regions. Spike regions recognized by vaccine-associated CD4 TCRs spanned the protein, led by 160-218 and 743-854. Baseline testing showed seropositivity in only six AZD1222 recipients.

V is TRBV24-1 and J is TRBJ1-5; possibly TRBD1 for D (6 bases). The source material was peripheral blood, sampled on day 0 of MenACWY control vaccination. This receptor was identified in an adult in good health. The CDR3 loop is CATATGMSNQPQHF. In nucleotides, the CDR3 is TGTGCCACCGCCACAGGGATGAGCAATCAGCCCCAGCATTTT.